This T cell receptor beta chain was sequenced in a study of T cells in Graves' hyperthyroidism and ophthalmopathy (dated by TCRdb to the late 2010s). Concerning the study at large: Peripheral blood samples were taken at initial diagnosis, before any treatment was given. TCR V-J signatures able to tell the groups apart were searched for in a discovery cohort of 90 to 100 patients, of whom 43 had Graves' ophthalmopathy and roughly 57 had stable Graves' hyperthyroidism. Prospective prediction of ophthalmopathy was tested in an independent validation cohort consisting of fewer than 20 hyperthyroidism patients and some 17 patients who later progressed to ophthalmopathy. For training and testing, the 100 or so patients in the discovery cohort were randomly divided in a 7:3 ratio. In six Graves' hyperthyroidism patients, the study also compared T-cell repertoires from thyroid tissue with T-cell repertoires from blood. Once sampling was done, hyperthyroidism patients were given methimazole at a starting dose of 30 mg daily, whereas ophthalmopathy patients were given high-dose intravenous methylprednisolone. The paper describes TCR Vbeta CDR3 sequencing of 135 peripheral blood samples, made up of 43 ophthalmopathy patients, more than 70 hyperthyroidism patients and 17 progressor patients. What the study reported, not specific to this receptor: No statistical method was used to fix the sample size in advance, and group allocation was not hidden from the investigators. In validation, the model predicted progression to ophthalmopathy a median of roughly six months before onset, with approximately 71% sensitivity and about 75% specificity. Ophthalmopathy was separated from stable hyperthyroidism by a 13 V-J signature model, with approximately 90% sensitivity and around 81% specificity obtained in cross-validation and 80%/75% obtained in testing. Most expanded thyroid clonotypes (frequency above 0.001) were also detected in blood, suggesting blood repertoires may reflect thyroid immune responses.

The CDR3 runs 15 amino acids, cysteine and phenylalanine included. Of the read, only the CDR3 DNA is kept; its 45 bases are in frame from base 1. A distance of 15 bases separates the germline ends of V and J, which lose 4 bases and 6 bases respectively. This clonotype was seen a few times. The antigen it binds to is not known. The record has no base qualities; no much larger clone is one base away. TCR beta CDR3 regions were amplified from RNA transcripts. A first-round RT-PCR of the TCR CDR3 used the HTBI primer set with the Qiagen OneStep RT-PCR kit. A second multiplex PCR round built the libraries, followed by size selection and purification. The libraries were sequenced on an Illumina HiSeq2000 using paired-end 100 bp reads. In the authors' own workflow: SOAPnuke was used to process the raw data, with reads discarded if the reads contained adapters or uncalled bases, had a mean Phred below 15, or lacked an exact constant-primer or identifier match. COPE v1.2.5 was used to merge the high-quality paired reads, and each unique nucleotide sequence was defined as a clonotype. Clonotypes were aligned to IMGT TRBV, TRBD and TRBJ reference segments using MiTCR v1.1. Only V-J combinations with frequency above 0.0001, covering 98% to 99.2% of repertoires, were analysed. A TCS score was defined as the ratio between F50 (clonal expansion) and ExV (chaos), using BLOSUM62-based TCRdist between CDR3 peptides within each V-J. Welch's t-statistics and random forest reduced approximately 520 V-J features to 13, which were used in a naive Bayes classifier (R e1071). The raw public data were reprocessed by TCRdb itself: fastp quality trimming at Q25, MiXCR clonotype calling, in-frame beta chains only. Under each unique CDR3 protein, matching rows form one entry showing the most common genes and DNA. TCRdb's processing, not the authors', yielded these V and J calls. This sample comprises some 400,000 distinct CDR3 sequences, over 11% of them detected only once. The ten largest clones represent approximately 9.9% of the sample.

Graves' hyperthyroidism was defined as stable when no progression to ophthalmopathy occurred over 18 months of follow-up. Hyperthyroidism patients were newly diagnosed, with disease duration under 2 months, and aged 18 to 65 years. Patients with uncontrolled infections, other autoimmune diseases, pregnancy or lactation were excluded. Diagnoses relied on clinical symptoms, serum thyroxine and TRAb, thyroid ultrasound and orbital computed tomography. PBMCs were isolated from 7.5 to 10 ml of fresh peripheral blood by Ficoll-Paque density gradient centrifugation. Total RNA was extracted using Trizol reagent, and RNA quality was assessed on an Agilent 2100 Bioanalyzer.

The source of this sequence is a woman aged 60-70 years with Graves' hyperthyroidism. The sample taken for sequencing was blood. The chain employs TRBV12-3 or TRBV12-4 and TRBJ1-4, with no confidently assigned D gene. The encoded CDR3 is CASSWSAAPYEKLFF. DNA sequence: TGTGCCAGCAGTTGGTCGGCGGCTCCTTATGAAAAACTGTTTTTT.